This T cell receptor (beta chain) derives from a study of molecular identifiers for immune sequencing clone quantification. With 10%, 30% or 50% of RNA, about 19,000 to 1,100,000 naive CD8 T cells were sequenced. As concerns this clonotype: This sequence may be a read error, since a much larger clone differs from it by one base. The conserved closing phenylalanine or tryptophan is absent in this CDR3, likely reflecting a read error.

TCRdb passed the PCR reads through MiXCR, listing each CDR3 protein once. The sample has around 300,000 distinct CDR3 sequences; 24% are singletons. CDR1 is SGHAT and CDR2 is FQNNGV in the germline V gene. The CDR3 has 13 residues. V shed 1 base and J shed 5 bases, with 8 bases lying between them. The TCR was taken from a human donor in good health. Some libraries in this study had Jurkat cell RNA spiked in. V gene TRBV11-2 combines with J gene TRBJ2-5, with unresolved D. Sequenced sample: naive CD8+ T cells from blood, with Jurkat cell RNA spiked in. Subset here: FACS-sorted CD8+CD4-CCR7+CD45RA+ naive T cells. The CDR3 coding sequence is TGTGCCAGCAGCTTAGCCAACTCTGAGACCCAGTACCTC. Its translation: CASSLANSETQYL.